A selection of T cell receptor beta chains follows, all from one sample in a study of technical replicates of blood from a few donors. Some clones are missing from TCRdb's copy, which holds only in-frame ones; the method was immunoSEQ multiplex PCR. The sample gives tens of thousands of clones, approximately 96% of which show up once; 0.34% is in the top ten. The sample was T cells isolated from PBMCs. The receptors were sampled from a human donor in good health. CDR3s include the opening cysteine and the closing phenylalanine or tryptophan. The order of the fields is V gene, clone size, CDR3 protein. Some rows have no size entry. The others give once, few or many, or a class for an expanded clone.

V gene: TRBV15; clone size: NA; CDR3 protein: CATSRGPGQGWEEQYF
V gene: TRBV7-9; clone size: NA; CDR3 protein: CASSPGTSGRANEQYF
V gene: TRBV6-5; clone size: NA; CDR3 protein: CASSNGQGGAFF
V gene: TRBV29-1; clone size: NA; CDR3 protein: CSVQGGGHGYTF
V gene: TRBV4-3; clone size: NA; CDR3 protein: CASSQDIEPGTDTQYF
V gene: TRBV6-1; clone size: NA; CDR3 protein: CASSEGGTQYEQYF
V gene: TRBV5-1; clone size: NA; CDR3 protein: CASSLLAGESYEQYF
V gene: TRBV4-1; clone size: NA; CDR3 protein: CASSQGRTGEQYF
V gene: TRBV19; clone size: NA; CDR3 protein: CASSYRGGQLEAFF
V gene: TRBV18; clone size: NA; CDR3 protein: CASSPSGTPEEQYF
V gene: TRBV11-2; clone size: NA; CDR3 protein: CASSLGPGLAGGAYEQYF
V gene: TRBV5-1; clone size: NA; CDR3 protein: CASSEMTGGLSTEAFF
V gene: TRBV9; clone size: NA; CDR3 protein: CASSVLPANSYEQYF
V gene: TRBV14; clone size: NA; CDR3 protein: CASSPGHPQETQYF
V gene: TRBV30; clone size: NA; CDR3 protein: CASTTQLIYEQYF
V gene: TRBV11-2; clone size: NA; CDR3 protein: CASSRRQGASDGYTF
V gene: TRBV7-9; clone size: NA; CDR3 protein: CASSLQGNEKLFF
V gene: TRBV7-6; clone size: NA; CDR3 protein: CASSLPGDSNYGYTF
V gene: TRBV11-2; clone size: NA; CDR3 protein: CASSPEWTSGRDEQFF
V gene: TRBV6-1; clone size: NA; CDR3 protein: CASSEGWGGVNNEQFF
V gene: TRBV7-6; clone size: NA; CDR3 protein: CASSLEPGYLTGELFF
V gene: TRBV5-6; clone size: NA; CDR3 protein: CASSGTSGYEQYF
V gene: TRBV6-4; clone size: NA; CDR3 protein: CASSYPNEQFF
V gene: TRBV6-5; clone size: NA; CDR3 protein: CASIGVSEAFF
V gene: TRBV18; clone size: NA; CDR3 protein: CASSPTRGGIVGVNQPQHF
V gene: TRBV9; clone size: NA; CDR3 protein: CASSVTSGRSDYEQYF
V gene: TRBV5-1; clone size: NA; CDR3 protein: CASSLGPDYGYTF
V gene: TRBV15; clone size: NA; CDR3 protein: CATSPGGNEQYF
V gene: TRBV11-2; clone size: once; CDR3 protein: CASSPRTPQDYEQYF
V gene: TRBV28; clone size: NA; CDR3 protein: CASSLTGVNQPQHF
V gene: TRBV7-3; clone size: NA; CDR3 protein: CASSQSQGAYGYTF
V gene: TRBV6-1; clone size: NA; CDR3 protein: CASSDYAGSAYEQYF
V gene: TRBV28; clone size: once; CDR3 protein: CASSSGRYGYTF
V gene: TRBV28; clone size: NA; CDR3 protein: CASNHDWPSYNEQFF
V gene: TRBV11-2; clone size: NA; CDR3 protein: CASSLGASYEQYF
V gene: TRBV15; clone size: once; CDR3 protein: CATSPTGGGPQHF
V gene: TRBV6-1; clone size: NA; CDR3 protein: CASSAGGAGYTF
V gene: TRBV27; clone size: NA; CDR3 protein: CASSLGGDNYGYTF
V gene: TRBV6-1; clone size: NA; CDR3 protein: CASSEVGQGIYEQYF
V gene: TRBV5-1; clone size: NA; CDR3 protein: CASSLFSGTGPYNEQFF
V gene: TRBV6-6; clone size: once; CDR3 protein: CASTPPGGAGHEQFF
V gene: TRBV19; clone size: NA; CDR3 protein: CASSKQGLAGFNEQFF
V gene: TRBV7-9; clone size: NA; CDR3 protein: CASSETAGTEAFF
V gene: TRBV9; clone size: NA; CDR3 protein: CASSSIAGEGGTQYF
V gene: TRBV7-2; clone size: NA; CDR3 protein: CASSLYDSHYGYTF
V gene: TRBV7-2; clone size: NA; CDR3 protein: CASSSLAVSNEQFF
V gene: TRBV4-3; clone size: NA; CDR3 protein: CASSQGLERETQYF
V gene: TRBV29-1; clone size: NA; CDR3 protein: CSVRHIGVYEQYF
V gene: TRBV4-1; clone size: NA; CDR3 protein: CASSPDRAQPQHF
V gene: TRBV2; clone size: NA; CDR3 protein: CASSEWVPFGGNQPQHF